A single sample gave rise to the 30 T cell receptor beta chains below, sequenced in a study of shared clonotypes between healthy human individuals. Data came from immunoSEQ multiplex PCR; TCRdb stores just in-frame clones and leaves some out. There are over a million clones in the sample; around 98.5% occur only once, and about 0.4% lies in the top ten. Sequencing was performed on naive CD4+ T cells sorted from blood. Described subset: CD45RA+ positively selected. All receptors derive from a man aged 25-45 years in good health.

A note on this clone: Different DNA sequences within this sample yield the same CDR3. The V gene is TRBV18, the J gene TRBJ1-2; D is undetermined. The germline CDR1 and CDR2 sequences are KGHSH and LQKENI. V shed 3 bases and J shed 0 bases, with 5 bases lying between them. The CDR3 contains 13 residues. DNA of the CDR3: TGTGCCAGCTCACCCGGTGCTAACTATGGCTACACCTTC. Amino acids: CASSPGANYGYTF. The full variable domain, with the rest looked up from reference TRBV18 and TRBJ1-2, is NAGVMQNPRHLVRRRGQEARLRCSPMKGHSHVYWYRQLPEEGLKFMVYLQKENIIDESGMPKERFSAEFPKEGPSILRIQQVVRGDSAAYFCASSPGANYGYTFGSGTRLTVV.

The V and J genes are TRBV19 and TRBJ2-5; D not certain. The CDR3 length is 13 residues. V shed 4 bases and J shed 5 bases, with 11 bases lying between them. Looked up from germline, CDR1 is LNHDA and CDR2 is SQIVND (reference sequence). In nucleotides, the CDR3 is TGTGCCAGTAGTACTCAGCGCCGGGAGACCCAGTACTTC. Its protein is CASSTQRRETQYF.

This rearrangement joins TRBV7-9 to TRBJ1-5, with 8 bases matching TRBD1. This CDR3 has 13 amino acids. V lost 5 bases and J lost 7; bases outside the gene matches: 4. Germline V CDR1 and CDR2: SEHNR, FQNEAQ (reference sequence). CDR3: CASSVQGAQPQHF. CDR3 DNA: TGTGCCAGCAGCGTCCAGGGGGCCCAGCCCCAGCATTTT.

The chain couples TRBV7-6 to TRBJ2-7; 8 nucleotides align to TRBD2. V gave up 6 bases and J gave up 1 base; unmatched junction bases: 5. The CDR3 has 14 residues. Germline values: CDR1 SGHVS, CDR2 FNYEAQ. This chain's CDR3 is CASSYSGTSYEQYF. The CDR3 nucleotides are TGTGCCAGCAGTTATAGCGGGACGTCCTACGAGCAGTACTTC.

The table lists this clone with a count of one. The chain couples TRBV18 to TRBJ2-4; 15 bases are a match to TRBD2. This CDR3 has 19 amino acids. Trimming at V came to 3 bases and at J to 0 bases, leaving 6 bases not matched to a gene. Germline CDR1 reads KGHSH; CDR2 reads LQKENI. The DNA for the CDR3 is TGTGCCAGCTCACCCCGGACTAGCGGGAGGGGACTAGCCAAAAACATTCAGTACTTC. Its translation is CASSPRTSGRGLAKNIQYF.

The J gene is TRBJ2-4, the V gene TRBV6-1; TRBD1 aligns across 7 bases. Germline CDR1 MNHNS, CDR2 SASEGT. With 8 bases clipped from V and 0 bases from J, the junction kept 4 bases outside the gene matches. The CDR3 covers 14 residues. This chain's CDR3 is CASRDRQAKNIQYF. CDR3 DNA sequence: TGTGCCAGCCGGGACAGACAAGCCAAAAACATTCAGTACTTC.

The V gene is TRBV7-5, the J gene TRBJ1-1. TRBV7-5 counts as a pseudogene. This CDR3 is 13 amino acids long. CDR3 in amino acids: CVRSLPITTEAFF. CDR3 nucleotide sequence: TGTGTCAGAAGCTTGCCAATAACGACTGAAGCTTTCTTT.

The chain employs TRBV30 and TRBJ2-7, with 7 positions matching TRBD2. Germline V gene data show CDR1 as GTSNPN and CDR2 as SVGIG (reference sequence). The CDR3 loop spans 14 amino acids. Losses at the gene ends were 2 bases for V and 0 bases for J; bases not matched to a gene: 4. CDR3: CAWSMGGPSYEQYF. CDR3 DNA: TGTGCCTGGAGTATGGGAGGGCCCTCCTACGAGCAGTACTTC.

The V and J genes are TRBV5-1 and TRBJ2-5, with 12 positions matching TRBD1. The V gene's germline CDR1 is SGHRS and CDR2 YFSETQ. This CDR3 comprises 16 residues. V gave up 4 bases and J gave up 5 bases; unmatched junction bases: 9. Here the CDR3 reads CASSGWGQGALETQYF. As DNA, the CDR3 is TGCGCCAGCAGCGGGTGGGGACAGGGGGCGCTTGAGACCCAGTACTTC.

A note on this clone: Other DNA variants within this sample encode the same CDR3. CDR3 protein: CASWTGVYEQYF. The CDR3 bases are TGTGCCAGTTGGACAGGGGTCTACGAGCAGTACTTC. The chain joins TRBV6-1 to TRBJ2-7, with TRBD1 matching over 9 bases. This CDR3 spans 12 amino acids. Germline-derived CDR1 and CDR2 are MNHNS and SASEGT. Trimming cost V 9 bases and J 3 bases; bases outside gene matches: 3.

The rearrangement uses TRBV18 and TRBJ2-7; TRBD1 agrees at 8 bases. Unmatched junction bases numbered 7, after V lost 3 bases and J lost 6 bases. This CDR3 spans 14 amino acids. Germline CDR1 and CDR2: KGHSH and LQKENI. CDR3 in amino acids: CASSPDLQGGEQYF. The CDR3 DNA follows: TGTGCCAGCTCACCGGACTTACAGGGGGGCGAGCAGTACTTC.

This clone was recorded once. The chain joins TRBV15 to TRBJ1-3, with D uncertain. The CDR3 totals 16 residues. In germline, CDR1 is LNHNV, CDR2 YYDKDF (reference sequence). The V end lost 8 bases, the J end lost 0 bases, and 17 bases lay between the germline ends. The CDR3 reads CATSRTAPSSGNTIYF. Written as DNA, the CDR3 is TGTGCCACCTCTAGGACCGCACCATCCTCTGGAAACACCATATATTTT. Looking up the rest from reference TRBV15 and TRBJ1-3 gives the full variable domain: DAMVIQNPRYQVTQFGKPVTLSCSQTLNHNVMYWYQQKSSQAPKLLFHYYDKDFNNEADTPDNFQSRRPNTSFCFLDIRSPGLGDTAMYLCATSRTAPSSGNTIYFGEGSWLTVV.

The genes are TRBV7-2 and TRBJ2-7; the D gene is possibly TRBD1 (5 bases). CDR1 is SGHTA, CDR2 FQGNSA, per germline. V was clipped by 5 bases and J by 0 bases, with 14 bases between them. The CDR3 is made up of 15 amino acids. As DNA, the CDR3 is TGTGCCAGCAGCCCCGCAGGGTTTAGCTCCTACGAGCAGTACTTC. Translation gives CASSPAGFSSYEQYF.

The V and J genes are TRBV7-9 and TRBJ1-2; a possible D gene is TRBD1 (6 bases). Trimming cost V 5 bases and J 7 bases, with 17 bases left between them. Germline CDR1 reads SEHNR; CDR2 reads FQNEAQ (reference sequence). This CDR3 comprises 14 residues. CDR3 amino acids: CASSRGSGASGYTF. The DNA of the CDR3 is TGTGCCAGCAGCCGGGGTTCGGGGGCTTCTGGCTACACCTTC.

V gene TRBV5-5 combines with J gene TRBJ1-1; weak D call: TRBD1 (5 bases). Trimming shortened V by 4 bases and J by 4 bases, and 14 bases separated the two germline ends. Germline lookup yields CDR1 SGHKS and CDR2 YYEKEE (reference sequence). The CDR3 has 14 residues. The CDR3 DNA reads TGTGCCAGCAGCCTGACAGTTGGGACCACTGAAGCTTTCTTT. It codes for CASSLTVGTTEAFF.

CDR3 sequence reads: CASSLSGAGGHNEQFF. The CDR3 nucleotides are TGTGCCAGCAGCTTGTCGGGGGCCGGGGGCCACAATGAGCAGTTCTTC. The chain is built from TRBV5-4 and TRBJ2-1; TRBD1 or TRBD2 may be the D gene (6 bases each). Trimming cost V 1 base and J 5 bases, with 16 bases left between them. Germline V gene lookup returns CDR1 SGHNT and CDR2 YYREEE (reference sequence). The CDR3 contains 16 residues.

Concerning this clone: Other DNA sequences of this sample code for an identical CDR3. The gene calls are TRBV5-1 and TRBJ1-4, with D tentatively TRBD1 (6 bases). V lost 0 bases and J 0 bases, leaving 6 bases between the germline ends. This CDR3 is 15 amino acids long. Per the germline V gene, CDR1 is SGHRS and CDR2 is YFSETQ. The CDR3 DNA reads TGCGCCAGCAGCTTGGGGACAGCAACTAATGAAAAACTGTTTTTT. Translating gives CASSLGTATNEKLFF.

This chain connects TRBV29-1 to TRBJ2-7; D gene unclear. The CDR3 spans 12 residues. The germline V and J ends were trimmed by 7 bases and 2 bases, with 12 bases remaining between them. Germline assignment: CDR1 SQVTM and CDR2 ANQGSEA. The CDR3: CSAGWQAYEQYF. The CDR3 region has the DNA TGCAGCGCTGGGTGGCAGGCCTACGAGCAGTACTTC.

A remark on this clone: The same CDR3 is also encoded by other DNA sequences in this sample. The J gene is TRBJ2-7, the V gene TRBV6-5; D is perhaps TRBD1 (6 bases). Germline lookup yields CDR1 MNHEY and CDR2 SVGAGI. This CDR3 contains 13 residues. Trimming cost V 6 bases and J 4 bases, with 13 bases left between them. In DNA form, the CDR3 reads TGTGCCAGCAGCCGACAGGTGTCATACGAGCAGTACTTC. Protein sequence: CASSRQVSYEQYF.

This clone was counted a single time. The chain uses TRBV5-1 and TRBJ1-5, with D unclear. CDR3 length: 18 residues. The V end was cut by 8 bases, the J end by 0 bases, with 24 bases between. Germline values: CDR1 SGHRS, CDR2 YFSETQ. CDR3 nucleotide sequence: TGCGCCAGAAACCGAGGCCCCAAGAGGGCTTATAGCAATCAGCCCCAGCATTTT. This encodes CARNRGPKRAYSNQPQHF.

This rearrangement joins TRBV30 to TRBJ1-1; possible D gene TRBD1, 6 bases. Trimming removed 0 bases from V and 11 bases from J, with 13 bases in between. Germline CDR1 and CDR2: GTSNPN and SVGIG (reference sequence). The CDR3 runs 12 residues. The CDR3 region is CAWSVFAGVAFF. In DNA, the CDR3 is TGTGCCTGGAGTGTATTTGCAGGGGTTGCTTTCTTT.

The chain combines TRBV6-1 with TRBJ2-7, with D tentatively TRBD2 (5 bases). The CDR3 runs to 12 residues. The ends were cut back, 4 bases at V and 4 bases at J, with 8 bases in the middle. Germline CDR1 reads MNHNS; CDR2 reads SASEGT. CDR3 in DNA: TGTGCCAGCAGTGGAGAGCGGTACGAGCAGTACTTC. Translating gives CASSGERYEQYF.

The chain carries TRBV5-5 and TRBJ2-1, with D perhaps matching TRBD1 (6 bases). V lost 4 bases, J lost 3 bases, and 23 bases lay in between. CDR1 and CDR2 (germline): SGHKS, YYEKEE (reference sequence). CDR3 length: 18 residues. The CDR3 coding sequence is TGTGCCAGCAGCCCCTCCGGGACACCCGTGCGCTACTACAATGAGCAGTTCTTC. Translating it yields CASSPSGTPVRYYNEQFF. Using reference TRBV5-5 and TRBJ2-1 for the parts outside the CDR3, the full variable domain is DAGVTQSPTHLIKTRGQQVTLRCSPISGHKSVSWYQQVLGQGPQFIFQYYEKEERGRGNFPDRFSARQFPNYSSELNVNALLLGDSALYLCASSPSGTPVRYYNEQFFGPGTRLTVL.

The gene calls are TRBV4-1 and TRBJ2-1; the D gene is possibly TRBD1 (6 bases). CDR1 MGHRA and CDR2 YSYEKL come from the germline V gene. The CDR3 has 17 amino acids. Trimming cost V 3 bases and J 5 bases, with 20 bases left between them. CDR3 amino acids: CASSHSVTGQFHNEQFF. The CDR3 DNA reads as TGCGCCAGCAGCCATAGCGTGACCGGACAGTTCCACAATGAGCAGTTCTTC.

The V gene is TRBV18, the J gene TRBJ1-1; 7 bases are shared with TRBD1. The V segment lost 3 bases and the J segment 3 bases; nucleotides outside the gene matches: 10. Germline V gene data show CDR1 as KGHSH and CDR2 as LQKENI. The CDR3 sequence is 16 residues long. The CDR3 DNA reads TGTGCCAGCTCACCTACTAGTCAGGGGGTAGACACTGAAGCTTTCTTT. This gives the protein CASSPTSQGVDTEAFF.

This chain's CDR3 is CASSLMGGAQREQYF. The CDR3 nucleotides are TGTGCCAGCAGCCTCATGGGGGGAGCGCAAAGGGAGCAGTACTTC. The chain is built from TRBV5-4 and TRBJ2-7; perhaps TRBD2 as D (6 bases). This CDR3 region has 15 residues. Trimming cost V 4 bases and J 7 bases, with 21 bases left between them. Germline CDR1 SGHNT, CDR2 YYREEE (reference sequence).

The rearrangement links TRBV5-4 to TRBJ1-4, with a weak D call TRBD1 (5 bases). V was cut by 7 bases and J by 4 bases, with 11 bases left in between. The CDR3 is made up of 13 amino acids. In germline, CDR1 is SGHNT, CDR2 YYREEE (reference sequence). The CDR3: CASRRGLNEKLFF. In nucleotides, the CDR3 is TGTGCCAGCCGGCGGGGCCTTAATGAAAAACTGTTTTTT.

As to this clone: The sample contains more than one DNA sequence encoding this CDR3. V and J are TRBV5-1 and TRBJ1-5; a possible D gene is TRBD1 (5 bases). Trimming left V 0 bases short and J 1 base short, with 8 bases between. CDR3 size: 15 residues. Germline values: CDR1 SGHRS, CDR2 YFSETQ. In DNA form, the CDR3 reads TGCGCCAGCAGCTTGGGGGGGACGAGCAATCAGCCCCAGCATTTT. It codes for CASSLGGTSNQPQHF.

The chain has TRBV28 and TRBJ1-1; 9 nucleotides match TRBD1. The CDR3 contains 15 residues. Germline-derived CDR1 and CDR2 are MDHEN and SYDVKM. Germline trimming cut 3 bases from V and 6 bases from J; bases unmatched to any gene: 8. Here the CDR3 reads CASSFIGTGISEAFF. CDR3 DNA: TGTGCCAGCAGTTTCATTGGGACAGGGATTTCTGAAGCTTTCTTT.

Here the CDR3 reads CASSKRESDEQFF. Written as DNA, the CDR3 is TGTGCCAGCAGCAAGCGGGAGTCCGATGAGCAGTTCTTC. The V call is TRBV9, the J call TRBJ2-1; 8 bases align to TRBD2. The CDR3 consists of 13 residues. The V gene's germline CDR1 is SGDLS and CDR2 YYNGEE. V trimming: 4 bases; J trimming: 8 bases; junction bases outside the gene matches: 5.